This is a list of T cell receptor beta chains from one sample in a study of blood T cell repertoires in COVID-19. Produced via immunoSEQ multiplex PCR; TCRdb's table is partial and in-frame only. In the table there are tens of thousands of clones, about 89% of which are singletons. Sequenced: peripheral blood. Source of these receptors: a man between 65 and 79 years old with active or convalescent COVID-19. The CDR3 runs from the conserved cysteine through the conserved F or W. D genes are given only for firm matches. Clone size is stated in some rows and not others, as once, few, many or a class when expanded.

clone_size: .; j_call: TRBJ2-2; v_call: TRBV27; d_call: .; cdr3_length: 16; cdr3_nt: TGTGCCAGCAGCTCGACTCACCAGCTGAACACCGGGGAGCTGTTTTTT; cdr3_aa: CASSSTHQLNTGELFF
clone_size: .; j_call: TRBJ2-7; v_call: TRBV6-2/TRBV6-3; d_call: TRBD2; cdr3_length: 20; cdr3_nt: TGTGCCAGCAGTTACCCAACCGGACTAGCGGGCCCACCCAGTCGCTACGAGCAGTACTTC; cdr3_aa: CASSYPTGLAGPPSRYEQYF
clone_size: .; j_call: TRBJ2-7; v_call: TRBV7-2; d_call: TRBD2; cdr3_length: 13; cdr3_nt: TGTGCCACCTCACCTAGCGGGAGATACGAGCAGTACTTC; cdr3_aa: CATSPSGRYEQYF
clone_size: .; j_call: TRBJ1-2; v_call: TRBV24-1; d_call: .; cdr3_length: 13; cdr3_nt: TGTGCCACCAGTGCGGGGGGTCGATATGGCTACACCTTC; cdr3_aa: CATSAGGRYGYTF
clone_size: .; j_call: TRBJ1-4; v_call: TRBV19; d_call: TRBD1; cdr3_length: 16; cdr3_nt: TGTGCCAGTAGATTACAGGGGGTGTACGCTGATGAAAAACTGTTTTTT; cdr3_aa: CASRLQGVYADEKLFF
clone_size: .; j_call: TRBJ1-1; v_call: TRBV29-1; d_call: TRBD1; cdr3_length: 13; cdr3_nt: TGCAGCGCTTCGGACAGGGTCGGTACTGAAGCTTTCTTT; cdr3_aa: CSASDRVGTEAFF
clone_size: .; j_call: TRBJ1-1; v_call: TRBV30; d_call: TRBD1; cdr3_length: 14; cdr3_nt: TGTGCCTGGAGTGTAAGGGGGCGGATCACTGAAGCTTTCTTT; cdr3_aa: CAWSVRGRITEAFF
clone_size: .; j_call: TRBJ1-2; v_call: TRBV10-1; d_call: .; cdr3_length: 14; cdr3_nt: TGCGCCAGCAGTCTGGGCGTGGGGCAACATGGCTACACCTTC; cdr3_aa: CASSLGVGQHGYTF
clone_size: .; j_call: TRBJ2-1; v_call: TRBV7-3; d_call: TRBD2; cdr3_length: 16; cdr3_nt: TGTGCCAGCAGCTCACTAGCGGGAGGGCCCTACAATGAGCAGTTCTTC; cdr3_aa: CASSSLAGGPYNEQFF
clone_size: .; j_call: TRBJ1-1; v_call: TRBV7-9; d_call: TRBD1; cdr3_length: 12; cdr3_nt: TGTGCCAGCAGCACCCCACAGGGGTTTGGTTTCTTT; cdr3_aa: CASSTPQGFGFF
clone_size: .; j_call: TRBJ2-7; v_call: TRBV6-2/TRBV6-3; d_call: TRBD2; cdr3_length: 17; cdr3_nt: TGTGCCAGCAGCGGACGGAGGGCGACTAGCGGGAGGGACGAGCAGTACTTC; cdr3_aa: CASSGRRATSGRDEQYF
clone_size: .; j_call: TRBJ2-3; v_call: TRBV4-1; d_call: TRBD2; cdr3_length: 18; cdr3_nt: TGCGCCAGCAGCCAAGAAACTAGCGGGTTACCTAGCACAGATACGCAGTATTTT; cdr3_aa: CASSQETSGLPSTDTQYF
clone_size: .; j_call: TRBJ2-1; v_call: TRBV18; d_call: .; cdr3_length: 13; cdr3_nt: TGTGCCAGCTCACCACCGTCAGGGAATGAGCAGTTCTTC; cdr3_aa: CASSPPSGNEQFF
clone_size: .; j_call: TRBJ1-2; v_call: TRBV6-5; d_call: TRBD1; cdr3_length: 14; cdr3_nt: TGTGCCAGCAGCCGACAGGGGTCTAACTATGGCTACACCTTC; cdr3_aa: CASSRQGSNYGYTF
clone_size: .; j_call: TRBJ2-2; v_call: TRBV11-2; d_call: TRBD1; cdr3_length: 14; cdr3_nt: TGTGCCAGCAGCTTAGGGACAGGGGGCCGGGGAGCGTTTTTT; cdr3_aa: CASSLGTGGRGAFF
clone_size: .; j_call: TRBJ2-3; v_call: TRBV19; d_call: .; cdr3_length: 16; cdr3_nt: TGTGCCAGTAGTAAGGCTAGTTGGTACTTAATAGATACGCAGTATTTT; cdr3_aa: CASSKASWYLIDTQYF
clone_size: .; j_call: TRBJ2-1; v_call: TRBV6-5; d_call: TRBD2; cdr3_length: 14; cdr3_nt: TGTGCCAGCACCTACGGGGGGTCCTACAATGAGCAGTTCTTC; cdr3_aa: CASTYGGSYNEQFF
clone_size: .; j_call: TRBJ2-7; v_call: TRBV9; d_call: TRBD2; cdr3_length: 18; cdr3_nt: TGTGCCAGCAGCGTAGGTAGCGGGAGGGCCACGACCCACGTCGAGCAGTACTTC; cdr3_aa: CASSVGSGRATTHVEQYF
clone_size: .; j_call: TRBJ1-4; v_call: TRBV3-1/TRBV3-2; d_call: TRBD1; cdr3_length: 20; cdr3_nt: TGTGCCAGCAGCCAAGATCCCCGGACAGGGATTTTTACAACTAATGAAAAACTGTTTTTT; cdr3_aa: CASSQDPRTGIFTTNEKLFF
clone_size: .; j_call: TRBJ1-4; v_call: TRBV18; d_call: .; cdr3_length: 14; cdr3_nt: TGTGCCAGCTCACGAACAGCAACTAATGAAAAACTGTTTTTT; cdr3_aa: CASSRTATNEKLFF
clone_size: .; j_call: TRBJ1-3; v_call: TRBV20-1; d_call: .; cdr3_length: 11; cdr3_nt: TGCAGTGCTAGACAGGGAAACACCATATATTTT; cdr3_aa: CSARQGNTIYF
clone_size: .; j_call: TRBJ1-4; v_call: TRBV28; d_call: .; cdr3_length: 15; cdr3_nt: TGTGCCAGCAGCGAATCAGGGGCGGCTAATGAAAAACTGTTTTTT; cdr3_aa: CASSESGAANEKLFF
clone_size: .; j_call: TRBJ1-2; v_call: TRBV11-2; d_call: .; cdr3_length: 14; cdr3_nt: TGTGCCAGCAGCTTACCCTCGCAGAACTATGGCTACACCTTC; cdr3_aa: CASSLPSQNYGYTF
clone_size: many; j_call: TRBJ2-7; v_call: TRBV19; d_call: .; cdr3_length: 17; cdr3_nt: TGTGCCAGTAGTATAGCCCTGGCGGCGGGTAGTGGCTACGAGCAGTACTTC; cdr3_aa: CASSIALAAGSGYEQYF
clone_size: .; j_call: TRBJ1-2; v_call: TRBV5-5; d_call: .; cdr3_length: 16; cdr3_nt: TGTGCCAGCAGCTTGGATGCGGGAACCGATTCTTATGGCTACACCTTC; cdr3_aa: CASSLDAGTDSYGYTF
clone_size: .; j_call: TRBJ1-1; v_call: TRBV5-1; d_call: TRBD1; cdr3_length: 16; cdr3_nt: TGCGCCAGCAGCTTGGAATCGGCAGGGGGGACGGCTGAAGCTTTCTTT; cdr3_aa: CASSLESAGGTAEAFF
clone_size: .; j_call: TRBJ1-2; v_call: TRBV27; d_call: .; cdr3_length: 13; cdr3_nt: TGTGCCAGCAGTTTTGTGGGGGGGGGTGGCTACACCTTC; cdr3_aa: CASSFVGGGGYTF
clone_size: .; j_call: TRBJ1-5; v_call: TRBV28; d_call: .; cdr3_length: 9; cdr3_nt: TGCGGGTCGGCTGTGACCCAGCATTTT; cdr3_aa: CGSAVTQHF
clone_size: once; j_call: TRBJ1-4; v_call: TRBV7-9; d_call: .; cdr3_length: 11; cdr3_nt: TGTGCCAGCAGCTTTCTAGAAAAACTGTTTTTT; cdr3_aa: CASSFLEKLFF
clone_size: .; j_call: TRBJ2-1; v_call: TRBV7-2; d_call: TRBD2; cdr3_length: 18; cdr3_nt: TGTGCCAGCAGCCGTCGGGTGACGGGACTAGCGGGATTTCTACCCCCGTTCTTC; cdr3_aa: CASSRRVTGLAGFLPPFF
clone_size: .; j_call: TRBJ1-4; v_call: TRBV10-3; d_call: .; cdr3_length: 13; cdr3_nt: TGTGCCATCAGTGAGTCTCTAAATGAAAAACTGTTTTTT; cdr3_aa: CAISESLNEKLFF
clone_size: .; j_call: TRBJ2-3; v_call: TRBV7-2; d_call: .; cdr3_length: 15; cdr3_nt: TGTGCCAGCAGCTTAGCGGGCGCGCGCACAGATACGCAGTATTTT; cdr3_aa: CASSLAGARTDTQYF
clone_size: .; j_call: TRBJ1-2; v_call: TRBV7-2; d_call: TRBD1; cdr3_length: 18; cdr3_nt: TGTGCCAGCAGCGCCGTCGGGACAGGGGGCACAGTAAACTATGGCTACACCTTC; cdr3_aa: CASSAVGTGGTVNYGYTF
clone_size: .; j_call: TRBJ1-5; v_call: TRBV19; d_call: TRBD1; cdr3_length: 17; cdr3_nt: TGTGCCAGTACTAGGTCCGGACAGGGAGTTGTCAATCAGCCCCAGCATTTT; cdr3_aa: CASTRSGQGVVNQPQHF
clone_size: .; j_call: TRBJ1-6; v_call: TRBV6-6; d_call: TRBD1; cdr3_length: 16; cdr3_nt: TGTGCCAGCATGCCGGGACAGGGGGTTAAAGGGTCACCCCTCCACTTT; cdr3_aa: CASMPGQGVKGSPLHF
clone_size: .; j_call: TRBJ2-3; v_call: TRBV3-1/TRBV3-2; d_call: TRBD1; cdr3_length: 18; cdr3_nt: TGTGCCAGCAGCCAAGGGGTTCAGGGGACAGGGTCTCCAGATACGCAGTATTTT; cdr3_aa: CASSQGVQGTGSPDTQYF
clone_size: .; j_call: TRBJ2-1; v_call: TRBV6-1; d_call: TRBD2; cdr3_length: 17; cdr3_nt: TGTGCCAGCAGTGAAGTGTGGCTAGCGGCAACCTACAATGAGCAGTTCTTC; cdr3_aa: CASSEVWLAATYNEQFF
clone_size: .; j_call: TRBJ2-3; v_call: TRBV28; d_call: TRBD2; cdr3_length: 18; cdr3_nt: TGTGCCAGCACCCCGGTACGTCTAGCGGGGGGGAGCACAGATACGCAGTATTTT; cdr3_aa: CASTPVRLAGGSTDTQYF
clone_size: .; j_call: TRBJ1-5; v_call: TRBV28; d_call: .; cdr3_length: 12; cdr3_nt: TGTGCCAGCAGTTTTTCCGGTCAGCCCCAGCATTTT; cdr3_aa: CASSFSGQPQHF
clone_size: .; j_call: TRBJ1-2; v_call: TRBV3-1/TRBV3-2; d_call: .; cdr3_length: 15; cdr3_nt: TGTGCCAGCAGCCAAGCCTCGGGGGGGAGGTATGGCTACACCTTC; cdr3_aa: CASSQASGGRYGYTF
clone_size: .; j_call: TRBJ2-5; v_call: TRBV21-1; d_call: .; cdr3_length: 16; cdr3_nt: TGTGCCAGCAGCAAGAGGGAGCGGGAGTACCAAGAGACCCAGTACTTC; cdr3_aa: CASSKREREYQETQYF
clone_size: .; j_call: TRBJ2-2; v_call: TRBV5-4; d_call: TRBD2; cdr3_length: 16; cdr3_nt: TGTGCCAGCAGCCATGGACTAGCGCCTCACACCGGGGAGCTGTTTTTT; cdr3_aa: CASSHGLAPHTGELFF
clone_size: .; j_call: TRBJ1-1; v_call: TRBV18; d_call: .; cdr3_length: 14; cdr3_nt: TGTGCCAGCTCACCAGGGCCTATGAACACTGAAGCTTTCTTT; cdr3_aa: CASSPGPMNTEAFF
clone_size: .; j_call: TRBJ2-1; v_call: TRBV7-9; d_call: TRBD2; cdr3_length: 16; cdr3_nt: TGTGCCAGCAGCCCAGTGACTAGCGGGCCTAACAATGAGCAGTTCTTC; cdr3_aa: CASSPVTSGPNNEQFF
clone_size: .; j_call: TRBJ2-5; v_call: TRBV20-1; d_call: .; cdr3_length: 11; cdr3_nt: TGCAGTGCTACTAGTAGGGAGACCCAGTACTTC; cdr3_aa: CSATSRETQYF
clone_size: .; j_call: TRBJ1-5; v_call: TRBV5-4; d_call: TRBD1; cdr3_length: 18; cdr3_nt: TGTGCCAGCAGCGCTGGGACAGGGAGGGGTCTGGGCAATCAGCCCCAGCATTTT; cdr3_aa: CASSAGTGRGLGNQPQHF
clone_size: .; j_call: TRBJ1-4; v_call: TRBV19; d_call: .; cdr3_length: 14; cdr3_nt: TGTGCCAGTGACGGCGGGGCAACTAATGAAAAACTGTTTTTT; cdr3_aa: CASDGGATNEKLFF
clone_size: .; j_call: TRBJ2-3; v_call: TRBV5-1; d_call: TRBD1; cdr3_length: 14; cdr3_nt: TGCGCCAGCACTATGCAGGGGGCAGAGGATACGCAGTATTTT; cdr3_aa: CASTMQGAEDTQYF